These T cell receptor beta chains were read from a single sample in a study of shared clonotypes between healthy human individuals. The repertoire was sequenced with immunoSEQ multiplex PCR; TCRdb's copy has only in-frame clones and lacks some. The repertoire holds about 1,500,000 clones, with roughly 96% as singletons. What was sequenced was naive CD4+ T cells sorted from blood. These receptors originate from a man aged 25-45 years in good health. Each CDR3 is given with its conserved first and last residue. Each record gives: J gene, V gene, D gene, clone size, CDR3 protein, CDR3 DNA. A D gene is named only where the DNA matches it firmly. The listing skips clone size in some rows; elsewhere it reads once, few, many or a size class.

>TRBJ2-1|TRBV25-1|TRBD2|.
CASSGRLAGVDEQFF
TGTGCCAGCAGTGGACGACTAGCGGGAGTCGATGAGCAGTTCTTC
>TRBJ1-4|TRBV7-8|.|.
CASSNPGPEPEKLFF
TGTGCCAGCAGCAACCCCGGGCCGGAACCCGAAAAACTGTTTTTT
>TRBJ2-5|TRBV7-8|TRBD2|.
CASSLGLAKETQYF
TGTGCCAGCAGCTTGGGACTAGCGAAAGAGACCCAGTACTTC
>TRBJ2-3|TRBV5-1|.|.
CASSLSGGSTDTQYF
TGCGCCAGCAGCCTTTCAGGAGGAAGCACAGATACGCAATATTTT
>TRBJ2-3|TRBV6-1|TRBD1|.
CASSVAGQGGTDTQYF
TGTGCCAGCAGTGTAGCCGGACAGGGAGGCACAGATACGCAGTATTTT
>TRBJ1-3|TRBV7-9|.|.
CASGLLVGRNTIYF
TGTGCCAGCGGTCTTTTAGTAGGCCGAAACACCATATATTTT
>TRBJ1-2|TRBV27|TRBD1|.
CASSLSWTGYDYGYTF
TGTGCCAGCAGTTTATCGTGGACAGGGTACGACTATGGCTACACCTTC
>TRBJ1-3|TRBV7-8|.|.
CASSLQAIGPSSGNTIYF
TGTGCCAGCAGCTTACAGGCCATTGGTCCTAGCTCTGGAAACACCATATATTTT
>TRBJ1-1|TRBV11-2|.|.
CASSPRLNTEAFF
TGTGCCAGCAGCCCCCGCTTGAACACTGAAGCTTTCTTT
>TRBJ2-7|TRBV9|TRBD2|.
CASSVAGLDFEQYF
TGTGCCAGCAGCGTCGCGGGACTAGATTTCGAGCAGTACTTC
>TRBJ1-5|TRBV28|TRBD1|.
CASSLRTGGRQPQHF
TGTGCCAGCAGTTTACGGACAGGGGGCCGTCAGCCCCAGCATTTT
>TRBJ1-1|TRBV9|.|.
CASSVEERNTEAFF
TGTGCCAGCAGCGTAGAAGAGAGGAACACTGAAGCTTTCTTT
>TRBJ2-1|TRBV5-1|TRBD2|.
CASSPGTSVEQFF
TGCGCCAGCAGCCCTGGGACTAGCGTCGAGCAGTTCTTC
>TRBJ1-3|TRBV28|.|.
CASSSAWGDIYF
TGTGCCAGCAGTTCCGCTTGGGGAGACATATATTTT
>TRBJ2-5|TRBV5-1|.|.
CASSLVGTSPQTQYF
TGCGCCAGCAGCTTGGTCGGTACCTCGCCGCAGACCCAGTACTTC
>TRBJ2-2|TRBV2|.|.
CASKGRSGELFF
TGTGCCAGCAAGGGGCGTTCGGGGGAGCTGTTTTTT
>TRBJ2-2|TRBV5-5|.|.
CASSFVRGPGAGELFF
TGTGCCAGCAGCTTTGTTAGGGGTCCAGGAGCCGGGGAGCTGTTTTTT
>TRBJ1-5|TRBV28|.|.
CASTFSNQPQHF
TGTGCCAGCACGTTTAGCAATCAGCCCCAGCATTTT
>TRBJ2-3|TRBV30|.|.
CAWSVLSTDTQYF
TGTGCCTGGAGTGTGCTGAGCACAGATACGCAGTATTTT
>TRBJ2-7|TRBV27|TRBD2|.
CATRGLAGYEQYF
TGTGCCACCCGAGGACTAGCGGGTTACGAGCAGTACTTC
>TRBJ2-7|TRBV15|.|.
CATSLRAGSSYEQYF
TGTGCCACCAGCTTAAGGGCCGGAAGCTCCTACGAGCAGTACTTC
>TRBJ2-1|TRBV9|TRBD2|.
CASSLGLAGLGSSYNEQFF
TGTGCCAGCAGCCTGGGACTAGCGGGACTGGGGAGCTCCTACAATGAGCAGTTCTTC
>TRBJ2-1|TRBV5-4|TRBD2|.
CASSLLGWLAGGNEQFF
TGTGCCAGCAGCTTGCTCGGTTGGCTAGCGGGAGGCAATGAGCAGTTCTTC
>TRBJ2-1|TRBV2|TRBD2|.
CASSASSGSLYEQFF
TGTGCCAGCAGTGCTTCTAGCGGGAGTTTGTATGAGCAGTTCTTC
>TRBJ2-1|TRBV11-3|.|.
CATPGNEQFF
TGTGCCACCCCGGGCAATGAGCAGTTCTTC
>TRBJ2-1|TRBV28|TRBD2|.
CASSFRKKPNAGTKGYNEQFF
TGTGCCAGCAGTTTTAGGAAAAAACCTAATGCCGGGACTAAGGGTTACAATGAGCAGTTCTTC
>TRBJ2-7|TRBV19|.|.
CASSIEVPRGVGSYEQYF
TGTGCCAGTAGTATAGAAGTCCCCCGCGGTGTCGGAAGTTACGAGCAGTACTTC
>TRBJ1-1|TRBV5-6|.|.
CASSLYRGTEAFF
TGTGCCAGCAGCTTATATAGGGGGACTGAAGCTTTCTTT
>TRBJ2-1|TRBV7-8|.|.
CASSRGPRDEQFF
TGTGCCAGCAGCCGAGGACCCCGGGATGAGCAGTTCTTC
>TRBJ1-2|TRBV7-9|.|once
CASANRWAADGYTF
TGTGCCAGCGCCAACCGGTGGGCAGCAGATGGCTACACCTTC
>TRBJ2-5|TRBV29-1|.|once
CSVGESRGETQYF
TGCAGCGTTGGGGAGAGCAGGGGAGAGACCCAGTACTTC
>TRBJ2-6|TRBV6-5|.|.
CASSYETFSGANVLTF
TGTGCCAGCAGTTACGAGACTTTCTCTGGGGCCAACGTCCTGACTTTC
>TRBJ1-1|TRBV6-5|TRBD1|once
CASSYRDRVNTEAFF
TGTGCCAGCAGTTACCGGGACAGGGTGAACACTGAAGCTTTCTTT
>TRBJ2-3|TRBV7-9|TRBD2|.
CASSPSLAGRTDTQYF
TGTGCCAGCAGCCCGTCCCTAGCGGGACGCACAGATACGCAGTATTTT
>TRBJ2-1|TRBV28|.|.
CASSPHTFDNEQFF
TGTGCCAGCAGTCCCCACACCTTCGACAATGAGCAGTTCTTC
>TRBJ2-3|TRBV5-8|.|.
CASSFRTDTQYF
TGTGCCAGCAGCTTCAGAACAGATACGCAGTATTTT
>TRBJ1-5|TRBV28|.|.
CASSLAGRFNQPQHF
TGTGCCAGCAGTTTGGCGGGCAGGTTTAATCAGCCCCAGCATTTT
>TRBJ1-2|TRBV6-5|.|.
CASRGGARYGYTF
TGTGCCAGCAGAGGGGGGGCCCGGTATGGCTACACCTTC
>TRBJ1-4|TRBV2|.|.
CASGLNGEQEKLFF
TGTGCCAGCGGGCTCAACGGAGAACAAGAAAAACTGTTTTTT
>TRBJ2-3|TRBV14|.|.
CASRRASESSTDTQYF
TGTGCCAGCAGGCGGGCCTCGGAAAGTAGCACAGATACGCAGTATTTT
>TRBJ2-7|TRBV7-9|TRBD2|.
CASSSTGGGLYEQYF
TGTGCCAGCAGCTCCACGGGGGGAGGACTCTACGAGCAGTACTTC
>TRBJ2-5|TRBV5-1|.|.
CASSPHTETQYF
TGCGCCAGCAGCCCCCATACGGAGACCCAGTACTTC
>TRBJ2-3|TRBV20-1|TRBD2|.
CSARGLAGEYF
TGCAGTGCTAGGGGACTAGCGGGAGAGTATTTT
>TRBJ1-3|TRBV4-3|.|.
CASSLVGTVDTIYF
TGCGCCAGCAGCCTCGTCGGTACGGTGGACACCATATATTTT
>TRBJ2-1|TRBV10-2|TRBD2|.
CASNIILADNEQFF
TGCGCCAGCAACATAATTCTAGCGGACAATGAGCAGTTCTTC
>TRBJ2-5|TRBV19|TRBD2|.
CASSARGTSGKETQYF
TGTGCCAGTAGTGCACGCGGGACTAGTGGGAAAGAGACCCAGTACTTC
>TRBJ2-1|TRBV7-2|.|.
CASSYPGSAYNEQFF
TGTGCCAGCAGCTACCCGGGCTCCGCCTACAATGAGCAGTTCTTC
>TRBJ2-1|TRBV7-8|.|.
CASSQTWGLYNEQFF
TGTGCCAGCAGCCAAACCTGGGGCCTCTACAATGAGCAGTTCTTC
>TRBJ2-2|TRBV7-8|.|.
CASGAGVFGELFF
TGTGCCAGCGGTGCAGGGGTCTTCGGGGAGCTGTTTTTT
>TRBJ1-1|TRBV10-3|.|.
CAISETRQTEAFF
TGTGCCATCAGTGAAACGAGACAGACTGAAGCTTTCTTT
>TRBJ1-5|TRBV19|.|.
CASSLGPSNQPQHF
TGTGCCAGTAGCTTGGGGCCGAGCAATCAGCCCCAGCATTTT